This T cell receptor (beta chain) was profiled in a study of blood T cell repertoires in COVID-19. The wider study: Acute-phase and convalescent COVID-19 samples originated in the United States, Italy and Spain. T cells, B-cell-depleted T cells, or PBMCs supplied cDNA or gDNA.

In the authors' workflow: For nucleated cells, counts were estimated from reference gene primer amplification. This table comes from immunoSEQ multiplex PCR, and its TCRdb copy is limited to in-frame clones, with some not included. The V and J calls and the clone size are those of that table, but D and trimming were determined from the DNA. Here the sample spans over 130,000 clones, approximately 90% being singletons. The V gene's germline CDR1 is LNHDA and CDR2 SQIVND (reference sequence). The V segment lost 2 bases and the J segment 5 bases; nucleotides outside the gene matches: 1. CDR3 length equals 14 residues.

The TCR sequence derives from an elderly woman with acute or convalescent COVID-19. The chain is built from TRBV19 and TRBJ1-5, with 9 bases fitting TRBD1. Sequenced sample: peripheral blood. The CDR3 DNA is TGTGCCAGTAGTATAAGGACAGGGGATCAGCCCCAGCATTTT. Amino acids: CASSIRTGDQPQHF. The full variable domain, completed using reference TRBV19 and TRBJ1-5, is DGGITQSPKYLFRKEGQNVTLSCEQNLNHDAMYWYRQDPGQGLRLIYYSQIVNDFQKGDIAEGYSVSREKKESFPLTVTSAQKNPTAFYLCASSIRTGDQPQHFGDGTRLSIL.